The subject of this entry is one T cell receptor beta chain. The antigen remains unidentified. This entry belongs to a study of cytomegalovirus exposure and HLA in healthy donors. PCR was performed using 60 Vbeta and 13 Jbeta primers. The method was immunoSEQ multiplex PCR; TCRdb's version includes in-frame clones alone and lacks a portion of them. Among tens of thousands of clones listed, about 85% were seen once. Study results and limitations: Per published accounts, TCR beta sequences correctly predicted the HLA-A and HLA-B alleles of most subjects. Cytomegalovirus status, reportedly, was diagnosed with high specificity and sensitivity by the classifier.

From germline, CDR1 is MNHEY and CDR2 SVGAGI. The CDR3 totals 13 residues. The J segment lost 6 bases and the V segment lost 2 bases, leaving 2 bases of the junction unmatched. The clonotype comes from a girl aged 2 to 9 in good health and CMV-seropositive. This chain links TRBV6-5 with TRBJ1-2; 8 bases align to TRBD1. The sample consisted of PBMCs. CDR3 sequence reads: CASSYDRGDGYTF. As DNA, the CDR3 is TGTGCCAGCAGTTACGACAGGGGAGATGGCTACACCTTC.